This record concerns one T cell receptor (beta chain) sequence. The sample belongs to a study of blood T cell repertoires in COVID-19. Cohort assignment relied on participant-reported clinical history. Resolution of symptoms, clearance, or two negative PCRs was present in recovered Cohort 3 donors. Germline CDR1 reads SGHVS; CDR2 reads FQNEAQ. Trimming stripped 8 bases from V and 4 bases from J, with 18 bases between. The CDR3 is made up of 15 amino acids. Original methodology: Researchers report that nucleated cell counts were estimated from reference gene primer amplification. Clones were sequenced by immunoSEQ multiplex PCR, and TCRdb holds only the in-frame ones, with some missing. Clonal size and the V and J genes are those of that table, whereas D and trimming came from the DNA. The data contain about 220,000 clones, 82% of them seen just once; the ten biggest clones take up about 3.4%.

This receptor was identified in a woman aged 55-69 years who had recovered from COVID-19. The sequenced material came from PBMCs or T cells enriched from blood (not recorded which). J is TRBJ1-3 and V is TRBV7-8; D is perhaps TRBD1 (5 bases). CDR3 DNA: TGTGCCAGCGGATTACGCAGGGAAACCGGAAACACCATATATTTT. Translating it yields CASGLRRETGNTIYF.